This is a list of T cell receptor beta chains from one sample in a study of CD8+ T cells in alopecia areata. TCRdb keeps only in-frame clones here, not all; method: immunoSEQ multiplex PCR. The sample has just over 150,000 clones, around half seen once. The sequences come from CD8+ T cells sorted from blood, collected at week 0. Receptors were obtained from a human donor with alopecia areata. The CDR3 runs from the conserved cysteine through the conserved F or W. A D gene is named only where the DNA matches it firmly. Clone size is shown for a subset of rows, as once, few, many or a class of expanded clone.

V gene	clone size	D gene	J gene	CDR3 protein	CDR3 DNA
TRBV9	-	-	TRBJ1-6	CASSVRGSDSPLHF	TGTGCCAGCAGCGTGAGGGGTTCTGATTCACCCCTCCACTTT
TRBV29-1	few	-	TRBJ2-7	CSVESRTESSYEQYF	TGCAGCGTTGAATCCCGGACTGAAAGCTCCTACGAGCAGTACTTC
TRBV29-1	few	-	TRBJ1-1	CSVVGNTEAFF	TGCAGCGTTGTAGGAAACACTGAAGCTTTCTTT
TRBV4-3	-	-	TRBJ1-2	CASSQVRGIRYGYTF	TGCGCCAGCAGCCAAGTACGGGGGATTCGCTATGGCTACACCTTC
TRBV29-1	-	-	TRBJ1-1	CSVQGPLNTEAFF	TGCAGCGTCCAAGGGCCCTTGAACACTGAAGCTTTCTTT
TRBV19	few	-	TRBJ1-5	CASSPGRTNQPQHF	TGTGCCAGTAGTCCGGGACGGACGAATCAGCCCCAGCATTTT
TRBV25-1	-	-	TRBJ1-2	CASSVVDENYGYTF	TGTGCCAGCAGTGTCGTAGACGAGAACTATGGCTACACCTTC
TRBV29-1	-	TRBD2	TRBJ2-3	CSAYWRGETDTQYF	TGCAGCGCGTATTGGCGGGGGGAGACAGATACGCAGTATTTT
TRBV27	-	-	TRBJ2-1	CASSHGQLNEQFF	TGTGCCAGCAGTCATGGGCAGTTAAATGAGCAGTTCTTC
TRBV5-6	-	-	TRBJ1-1	CASSSASPEAFF	TGTGCCAGCAGCTCGGCCAGCCCTGAAGCTTTCTTT
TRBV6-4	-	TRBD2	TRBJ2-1	CASSDEAGGHNEQFF	TGTGCCAGCAGTGACGAAGCGGGGGGTCACAATGAGCAGTTCTTC
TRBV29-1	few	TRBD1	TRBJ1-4	CSPRDRDSREKLFF	TGCAGCCCGAGAGACAGGGATTCTCGTGAAAAACTGTTTTTT
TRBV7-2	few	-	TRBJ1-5	CASSQDRGSNQPQHF	TGCGCCAGCAGCCAAGATCGGGGTAGCAATCAGCCCCAGCATTTT
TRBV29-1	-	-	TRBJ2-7	CSVESGNSYEQYF	TGCAGCGTTGAATCAGGGAACTCCTACGAGCAGTACTTC
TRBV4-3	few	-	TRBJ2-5	CASSQDISTGQKYF	TGCGCCAGCAGCCAAGATATCTCGACAGGTCAAAAGTACTTC
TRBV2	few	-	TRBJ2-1	CASGGAVYNEQFF	TGTGCCAGCGGGGGGGCCGTCTACAATGAGCAGTTCTTC
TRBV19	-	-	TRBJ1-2	CASDSGYYGYTF	TGTGCCAGTGACTCGGGTTACTATGGCTACACCTTC
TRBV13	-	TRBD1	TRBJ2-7	CASSRSGQGAHEQYF	TGTGCCAGCAGCCGCAGCGGGCAGGGGGCCCACGAGCAGTACTTC
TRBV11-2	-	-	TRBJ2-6	CASSRGDSGANVLTF	TGTGCCAGCAGCCGAGGGGACTCTGGGGCCAACGTCCTGACTTTC
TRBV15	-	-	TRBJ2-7	CATREGYEQYF	TGTGCCACCCGAGAGGGTTACGAGCAGTACTTC
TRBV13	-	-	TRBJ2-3	CASSAVGTRSTDTQYF	TGTGCCAGCAGCGCCGTCGGGACTCGCAGCACAGATACGCAGTATTTT
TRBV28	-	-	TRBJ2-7	CASRDVSSYEQYF	TGTGCCAGCCGAGACGTGAGCTCCTACGAGCAGTACTTC
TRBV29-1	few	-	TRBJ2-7	CSVVLNEQYF	TGCAGCGTTGTACTGAACGAGCAGTACTTC
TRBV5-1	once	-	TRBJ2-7	CASSDGQYEQYF	TGCGCCAGCAGTGACGGACAGTACGAGCAGTACTTC
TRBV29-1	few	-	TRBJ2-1	CSGRFTRGSSYNEQFF	TGCAGCGGCCGATTTACGCGGGGTAGCTCCTACAATGAGCAGTTCTTC
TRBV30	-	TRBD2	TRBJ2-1	CAWSVSGGVGEQFF	TGTGCCTGGAGTGTAAGCGGGGGGGTTGGTGAGCAGTTCTTC
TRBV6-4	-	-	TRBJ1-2	CASSPGAGDYGYTF	TGTGCCAGCAGTCCCGGGGCGGGGGACTATGGCTACACCTTC
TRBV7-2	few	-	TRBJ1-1	CASSLVGNTEAFF	TGTGCCAGCAGCTTAGTAGGGAACACTGAAGCTTTCTTT
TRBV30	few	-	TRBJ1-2	CAWSTGGSYYGYTF	TGTGCCTGGAGCACCGGTGGCAGTTACTATGGCTACACCTTC
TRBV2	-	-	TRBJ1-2	CASRDGTSANYGYTF	TGTGCCAGCAGGGACGGGACATCAGCTAACTATGGCTACACCTTC
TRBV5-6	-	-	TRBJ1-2	CASSSVGIYGYTF	TGTGCCAGCAGCTCTGTCGGGATCTATGGCTACACCTTC
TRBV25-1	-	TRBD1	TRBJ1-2	CASSDPQTGGRSGYTF	TGTGCCAGCAGTGATCCCCAGACAGGGGGCAGGAGTGGCTACACCTTC
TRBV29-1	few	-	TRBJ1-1	CSVEDLLGETEAFF	TGCAGCGTTGAAGATCTTTTGGGGGAGACTGAAGCTTTCTTT
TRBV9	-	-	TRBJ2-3	CASSDGNTQYF	TGTGCCAGCAGCGATGGGAATACGCAGTATTTT
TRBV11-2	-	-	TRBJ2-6	CASSSGPGRSGVLTF	TGTGCCAGCAGCTCCGGCCCGGGACGTAGCGGCGTCCTGACTTTC
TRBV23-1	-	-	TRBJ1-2	CASSQIAGLNGDGYTF	TGCGCCAGCAGTCAAATTGCGGGACTTAACGGAGATGGCTACACCTTC
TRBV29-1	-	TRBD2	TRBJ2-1	CSVDPSGGYNEQFF	TGCAGCGTTGACCCTAGCGGGGGATACAATGAGCAGTTCTTC
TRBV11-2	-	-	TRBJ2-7	CASSLPDSYEQYF	TGTGCCAGCAGCTTACCTGACTCCTACGAGCAGTACTTC
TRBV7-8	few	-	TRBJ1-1	CASSSLHVGEAEAFF	TGTGCCAGCAGCTCACTCCATGTAGGGGAGGCTGAAGCTTTCTTT
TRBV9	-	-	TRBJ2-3	CASSTRQATSTDTQYF	TGTGCCAGCAGCACCCGACAGGCGACTAGCACAGATACGCAGTATTTT
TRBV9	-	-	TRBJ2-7	CASSPGGGTAYEQYF	TGTGCCAGCAGCCCAGGCGGAGGGACCGCCTACGAGCAGTACTTC
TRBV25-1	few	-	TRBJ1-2	CASSSESLYGYTF	TGTGCCAGCAGTTCAGAGAGTTTGTATGGCTACACCTTC
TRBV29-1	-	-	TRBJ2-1	CSVDRRGYNEQFF	TGCAGCGTTGATCGGCGGGGCTACAATGAGCAGTTCTTC
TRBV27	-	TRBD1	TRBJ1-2	CASSTGQGVYGYTF	TGTGCCAGCAGTACAGGACAGGGTGTCTATGGCTACACCTTC
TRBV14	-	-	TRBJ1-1	CASSQALYTEAFF	TGTGCCAGCAGCCAAGCTCTTTACACTGAAGCTTTCTTT
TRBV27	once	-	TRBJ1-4	CASSLIAGSNEKLFF	TGTGCCAGCAGTTTAATAGCAGGATCTAATGAAAAACTGTTTTTT
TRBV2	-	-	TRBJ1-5	CASRWIGRDQPQHF	TGTGCCAGCAGGTGGATCGGGAGAGATCAGCCCCAGCATTTT
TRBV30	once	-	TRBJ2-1	CAWSPAAEQFF	TGTGCCTGGAGCCCGGCGGCCGAGCAGTTCTTC
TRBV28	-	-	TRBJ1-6	CASSPRDLETSYNSPLHF	TGTGCCAGCAGTCCCAGAGACCTGGAGACCTCCTATAATTCACCCCTCCACTTT
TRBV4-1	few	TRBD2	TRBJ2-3	CASSPPSGGTDTQYF	TGCGCCAGCAGCCCCCCTAGCGGGGGTACAGATACGCAGTATTTT
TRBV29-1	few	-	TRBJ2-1	CSVAPEQFF	TGCAGCGTTGCGCCTGAGCAGTTCTTC
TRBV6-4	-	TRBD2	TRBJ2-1	CASSEDPSGTSGVNEQFF	TGTGCCAGCAGTGAGGACCCCAGCGGGACTAGCGGGGTCAATGAGCAGTTCTTC
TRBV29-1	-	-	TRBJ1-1	CSVVRGDTEAFF	TGCAGCGTTGTGCGGGGAGACACTGAAGCTTTCTTT
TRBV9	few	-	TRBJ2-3	CASSVGGPGTDTQYF	TGTGCCAGCAGCGTAGGGGGGCCCGGTACAGATACGCAGTATTTT
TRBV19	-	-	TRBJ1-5	CASNEAADSNQPQHF	TGTGCCAGTAATGAAGCAGCAGATAGCAATCAGCCCCAGCATTTT
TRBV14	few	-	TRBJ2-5	CASSQDRRVETQYF	TGTGCCAGCAGCCAAGATCGCCGGGTAGAGACCCAGTACTTC
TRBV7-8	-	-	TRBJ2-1	CASSLGANEQFF	TGTGCCAGCAGCTTAGGAGCCAATGAGCAGTTCTTC